This TCR beta chain was observed in a study of cytomegalovirus exposure and HLA in healthy donors. Study context: The 95 to 150 validation repertoires and the roughly 670 first-cohort repertoires shared a platform, a later analysis reported.

Assay: immunoSEQ multiplex PCR; the TCRdb copy retains only in-frame clones and omits some. The table has 250,000 to 300,000 clones, 80% to 90% seen once. Findings and limits, study-wide: The dataset shows that most TCR sequences were rare, while some public TCRs occurred in many donors.

With regard to this clone: Its target is unknown.

This receptor was obtained from a woman under 30 in good health and CMV-seronegative. Material for sequencing was PBMCs.

The CDR3 coding sequence is TGTGCCAGCAGCCCCGACTTAGCGGGAGCTTTGTCGAACGAGCAGTACTTC. This gives the protein CASSPDLAGALSNEQYF. The V gene is TRBV4-2, the J gene TRBJ2-7; 9 nucleotides match TRBD2. Looked up from germline, CDR1 is LGHNA and CDR2 is YNFKEQ. This CDR3 region has 17 residues. V trimming: 4 bases; J trimming: 5 bases; junction bases outside the gene matches: 15.